The clone carrying this T cell receptor (beta chain) turned up a few times. CDR3 size: 14 residues. Germline V CDR1 and CDR2: MDHEN, SYDVKM. V was pared by 4 bases and J by 0 bases, with 9 bases between. TCRdb processed the RT-PCR reads anew with MiXCR; each CDR3 protein has one entry. Here the sample spans some 150,000 distinct CDR3 sequences, roughly 35% being singletons. This entry belongs to a study of patients and donors after allogeneic stem cell transplantation. V usage is TRBV28 and J usage is TRBJ1-1; D not resolved. Sequencing input: blood, either unsorted or a sorted T cell fraction (not recorded which). The sequence was collected from a human donor who was either an allogeneic HSCT recipient or a stem cell or donor lymphocyte infusion donor (not recorded which). It is not recorded whose cells these are; they may come from a transplant donor. The CDR3, as DNA: TGTGCCAGCAGTTGGGGTCCGTTGAACACTGAAGCTTTCTTT. Translating gives CASSWGPLNTEAFF.